This T cell receptor beta chain derives from a study of CD4 T cell repertoires in COVID-19. This CDR3 comprises 15 residues. Germline CDR1 reads SGHRS; CDR2 reads YFSETQ. The V segment lost 3 bases and the J segment 2 bases; nucleotides outside the gene matches: 5. Data came from immunoSEQ multiplex PCR; TCRdb stores just in-frame clones and leaves some out. This repertoire shows more than 65,000 clones, 83% found once; its top ten account for around 0.58%. The sequence came from a human donor who had COVID-19. The chain has TRBV5-1 and TRBJ1-2; 9 bases agree with TRBD1. The material sequenced was CD4+ T cells from peripheral blood, taken after recovery from COVID-19. The CDR3 loop reads CASSSSGTGNYGYTF. The CDR3 bases are TGCGCCAGCAGCTCCTCCGGGACAGGGAACTATGGCTACACCTTC. The variable domain in full, completed from reference TRBV5-1 and TRBJ1-2, reads KAGVTQTPRYLIKTRGQQVTLSCSPISGHRSVSWYQQTPGQGLQFLFEYFSETQRNKGNFPGRFSGRQFSNSRSEMNVSTLELGDSALYLCASSSSGTGNYGYTFGSGTRLTVV.